This paragraph covers one TCR beta chain sequence. Germline V gene data show CDR1 as MNHEY and CDR2 as SMNVEV (reference sequence). The CDR3 covers 15 residues. V lost 5 bases and J 8 bases, leaving 16 bases between the germline ends. The data were taken from a study of control samples from healthy donors and cancer patients. The table came from immunoSEQ multiplex PCR; TCRdb's copy has only in-frame clones and leaves some out. Among about 230,000 clones listed, over 75% were seen once. The receptor's source is a woman aged 55-69 years with lung cancer. This chain uses TRBV27 with TRBJ1-6; TRBD1 is a possible D gene (5 bases). The source material was PBMCs. The CDR3 protein is CASSLYRSGHSPLHF. CDR3 bases: TGTGCCAGCAGTCTCTACAGGTCAGGGCATTCACCCCTCCACTTT.